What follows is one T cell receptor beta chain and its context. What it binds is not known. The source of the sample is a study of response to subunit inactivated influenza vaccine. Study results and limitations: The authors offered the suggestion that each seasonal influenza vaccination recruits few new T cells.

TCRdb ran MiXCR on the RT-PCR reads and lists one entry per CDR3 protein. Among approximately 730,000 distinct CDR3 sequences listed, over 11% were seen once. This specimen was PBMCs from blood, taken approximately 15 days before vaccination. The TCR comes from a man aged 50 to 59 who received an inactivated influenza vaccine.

The CDR3 spells CASTPSGQLYGYTF. The CDR3, as DNA: TGTGCCAGCACCCCATCCGGACAGCTCTATGGCTACACCTTC. V gene TRBV6-2 or TRBV6-3 combines with J gene TRBJ1-2, with D perhaps matching TRBD1 (6 bases). Germline assignment: CDR1 MNHEY and CDR2 SVGEGT. There are 14 residues in the CDR3. V lost 7 bases and J lost 4, with 16 bases in between.